The 21 T cell receptor beta chains below were found in one sample sequenced in a study of blood T cell repertoires in COVID-19. The data were produced by immunoSEQ multiplex PCR, yet TCRdb's version contains in-frame clones alone and is incomplete. Of about 29,000 clones in the sample, 86% were seen once. The sequencing sample was made of peripheral blood. These receptors were collected from a human donor with active COVID-19. The donor label of this sample is uncertain.

This clone occurred once. The V and J genes are TRBV28 and TRBJ1-6; D is unclear. The CDR3 length is 11 residues. The ends were cut back, 8 bases at V and 5 bases at J, with 4 bases in the middle. CDR1 and CDR2 (germline): MDHEN, SYDVKM. The CDR3 here is CASLDNSPLHF. DNA of the CDR3: TGTGCCAGCCTTGATAATTCACCCCTCCACTTT.

This sequence joins TRBV6-5 and TRBJ2-3, with 7 nucleotides matching TRBD2. V was clipped by 0 bases and J by 1 base; unmatched bases: 1. Germline values: CDR1 MNHEY, CDR2 SVGAGI. The CDR3 sequence is 15 residues long. For the CDR3, the DNA is TGTGCCAGCAGTTACTCTGCGGGGGGCACAGATACGCAGTATTTT. The encoded protein is CASSYSAGGTDTQYF.

V gene TRBV10-2 combines with J gene TRBJ1-1, with TRBD1 as a possible D gene (6 bases). The CDR3 loop spans 15 amino acids. Germline lookup yields CDR1 WSHSY and CDR2 SAAADI. Trimming took 2 bases from V and 5 from J, leaving 15 bases between them. CDR3 in DNA: TGCGCCAGCAGTGAGATGGGGGCTCGGGGAACTGAAGCTTTCTTT. It is translated as CASSEMGARGTEAFF.

The rearrangement links TRBV7-8 to TRBJ1-6; no clear D gene. Per germline, CDR1 SGHVS and CDR2 FQNEAQ. This CDR3 has 19 amino acids. The V gene lost 1 base and the J gene lost 3 bases, with 19 bases spanning the gap. CDR3 residues: CASSLGGGRRVFYNSPLHF. The CDR3, as DNA: TGTGCCAGCAGCTTAGGTGGAGGGCGAAGAGTATTCTATAATTCACCCCTCCACTTT.

The chain links TRBV4-1 to TRBJ1-1; D unclear. The CDR3 is 16 residues long. Between the trimmed V and J ends, which lost 0 bases and 2 bases, there was a span of 13 bases. Germline V gives CDR1 MGHRA, CDR2 YSYEKL. CDR3: CASSQDGFGQNTEAFF. CDR3 in DNA: TGCGCCAGCAGCCAAGATGGTTTTGGGCAAAACACTGAAGCTTTCTTT.

The chain has TRBV9 and TRBJ2-1; 10 nucleotides agree with TRBD2. V trimming: 0 bases; J trimming: 4 bases; junction bases outside the gene matches: 1. The CDR3 spans 15 residues. Germline lookup yields CDR1 SGDLS and CDR2 YYNGEE. CDR3 loop: CASSVGSGGYNEQFF. The CDR3 nucleotides read TGTGCCAGCAGCGTAGGTAGCGGGGGGTACAATGAGCAGTTCTTC.

The V call is TRBV12-3 or TRBV12-4, the J call TRBJ2-1, with 11 bases fitting TRBD2. The CDR3 is made up of 12 amino acids. The CDR3 coding sequence is TGTGTTAGCGGGAGGGCTAACAATGAGCAGTTCTTC. The encoded protein is CVSGRANNEQFF.

The chain couples TRBV3-1 (or the pseudogene TRBV3-2) to TRBJ2-4; TRBD2 aligns across 9 bases. The germline gives CDR1 LGHDT, CDR2 YNNKEL (reference sequence). V lost 3 bases and J lost 7; bases outside the gene matches: 4. The length of the CDR3 is 14 residues. CDR3 sequence reads: CASSHGGRGNIQYF. The CDR3 DNA is TGTGCCAGCAGCCACGGCGGGAGGGGCAACATTCAGTACTTC.

The chain combines TRBV27 with TRBJ2-3; D might be TRBD2 (6 bases). CDR1 MNHEY and CDR2 SMNVEV come from the germline V gene (reference sequence). The CDR3 extends over 13 amino acids. The V end lost 8 bases, the J end lost 0 bases, and 9 bases lay between the germline ends. CDR3 coding DNA: TGTGCCAGCGGGCGGGACAGCACAGATACGCAGTATTTT. Its protein is CASGRDSTDTQYF.

The rearrangement links TRBV11-2 to TRBJ2-1, with a weak D call TRBD2 (5 bases). Germline CDR1 SGHAT, CDR2 FQNNGV. V lost 0 bases and J lost 1, with 16 bases in between. The CDR3 loop spans 18 amino acids. Written as DNA, the CDR3 is TGTGCCAGCAGCTTAGATAATCACGTAGCGCTATCCTACAATGAGCAGTTCTTC. Protein product: CASSLDNHVALSYNEQFF. The entire variable domain, with the rest obtained from reference TRBV11-2 and TRBJ2-1, is as follows: EAGVAQSPRYKIIEKRQSVAFWCNPISGHATLYWYQQILGQGPKLLIQFQNNGVVDDSQLPKDRFSAERLKGVDSTLKIQPAKLEDSAVYLCASSLDNHVALSYNEQFFGPGTRLTVL.

V and J are TRBV11-2 and TRBJ2-5, with 11 positions matching TRBD1. The germline V gene has CDR1 SGHAT and CDR2 FQNNGV. V lost 4 bases to trimming and J lost 5 bases; unmatched junction nucleotides: 6. The CDR3 is 15 residues long. The CDR3 DNA follows: TGTGCCAGCAGCTCACGGACAGGGGGCAAGGAGACCCAGTACTTC. This gives the protein CASSSRTGGKETQYF.

The chain is built from TRBV30 and TRBJ1-6; TRBD1 matches 8 bases. V lost 0 bases, J lost 7 bases, and 5 bases stayed unmatched. The CDR3 covers 15 residues. Germline CDR1 and CDR2: GTSNPN and SVGIG (reference sequence). CDR3 sequence (DNA): TGTGCCTGGAGTGTAAGGGACAGGCGGAATTCACCCCTCCACTTT. Amino acids: CAWSVRDRRNSPLHF.

The chain combines TRBV6-6 with TRBJ1-5; D remains unclear. The CDR3 contains 14 residues. V dropped 2 bases and J dropped 8 bases, with 13 bases sitting between them. In germline, CDR1 is MNHNY, CDR2 SVGAGI (reference sequence). In nucleotides, the CDR3 is TGTGCCAGCAGTTACCTAGGCCCTAACGAGCCCCAGCATTTT. Amino acid sequence: CASSYLGPNEPQHF.

This chain joins TRBV10-3 and TRBJ1-2; TRBD1 is a possible D gene (5 bases). This CDR3 region has 13 residues. The V gene lost 3 bases and the J gene lost 4 bases, with 9 bases spanning the gap. CDR1 is ENHRY and CDR2 is SYGVKD in the germline V gene. CDR3 DNA sequence: TGTGCCATCAGTGACGTAGACAGCTATGGCTACACCTTC. Translated: CAISDVDSYGYTF.

CDR3 sequence reads: CASRTGGGQPQHF. CDR3 nucleotide sequence: TGTGCCAGTAGAACAGGGGGCGGTCAGCCCCAGCATTTT. J is TRBJ1-5 and V is TRBV19; 9 bases are shared with TRBD1. Germline V gene lookup returns CDR1 LNHDA and CDR2 SQIVND (reference sequence). The junction had 3 bases not matched to a gene; V was cut back by 6 bases and J by 6 bases. The CDR3 is 13 residues long.

This chain connects TRBV19 to TRBJ2-1; 12 bases line up with TRBD2. CDR1 and CDR2 (germline): LNHDA, SQIVND (reference sequence). V lost 6 bases and J lost 1; bases outside the gene matches: 13. The CDR3 consists of 19 residues. The CDR3 DNA is TGTGCCAGTAGGGGACAGGCTAGCGGGGGGGCCGTTTCCTACAATGAGCAGTTCTTC. This codes for CASRGQASGGAVSYNEQFF.

V and J are TRBV5-1 and TRBJ2-1, with TRBD2 identical over 9 bases. CDR1 is SGHRS, CDR2 YFSETQ, per germline. V shed 5 bases and J 6 bases; nucleotides not matched to a gene: 9. The CDR3 extends over 15 amino acids. For the CDR3, the DNA is TGCGCCAGCAGTCCGACTAGCGGCCTCTTCAATGAGCAGTTCTTC. It yields the protein CASSPTSGLFNEQFF.

The chain uses TRBV24-1 and TRBJ2-3; D might be TRBD1 (6 bases). Trimming pared 6 bases from V and 4 bases from J, leaving 16 bases between. The germline CDR1 and CDR2 sequences are KGHDR and SFDVKD. This CDR3 has 15 residues. CDR3 nucleotides: TGTGCCACCAGTCCCGGCAGGGGACGGCCAGATACGCAGTATTTT. Translation gives CATSPGRGRPDTQYF.

The gene calls are TRBV5-1 and TRBJ1-2; tentative D call: TRBD1 (6 bases). Per germline, CDR1 SGHRS and CDR2 YFSETQ. The CDR3 is 13 amino acids. The germline V and J ends were trimmed by 4 bases and 7 bases, with 14 bases remaining between them. CDR3 amino acids: CASSAPTGFGYTF. For the CDR3, the DNA is TGCGCCAGCAGCGCGCCCACAGGGTTTGGCTACACCTTC.

This clone was found once. The V and J genes are TRBV6-5 and TRBJ2-7, with 7 bases fitting TRBD2. The CDR3 runs to 11 residues. Germline V gene lookup returns CDR1 MNHEY and CDR2 SVGAGI. After removal of 5 bases from V and 7 bases from J, the junction contained 2 bases not matched to a gene. CDR3 loop: CASSMGGEQYF. The CDR3 bases are TGTGCCAGCAGTATGGGGGGGGAGCAGTACTTC.

The V gene is TRBV25-1, the J gene TRBJ1-5, with TRBD1 as a possible D gene (5 bases). In germline, CDR1 is MGHDK, CDR2 SYGVNS. CDR3 length: 14 amino acids. Between the trimmed V and J ends, which lost 3 bases and 6 bases, there was a span of 12 bases. The CDR3 nucleotides are TGTGCCAGCAGTGATATACAGGTGGGTCAGCCCCAGCATTTT. It specifies CASSDIQVGQPQHF.